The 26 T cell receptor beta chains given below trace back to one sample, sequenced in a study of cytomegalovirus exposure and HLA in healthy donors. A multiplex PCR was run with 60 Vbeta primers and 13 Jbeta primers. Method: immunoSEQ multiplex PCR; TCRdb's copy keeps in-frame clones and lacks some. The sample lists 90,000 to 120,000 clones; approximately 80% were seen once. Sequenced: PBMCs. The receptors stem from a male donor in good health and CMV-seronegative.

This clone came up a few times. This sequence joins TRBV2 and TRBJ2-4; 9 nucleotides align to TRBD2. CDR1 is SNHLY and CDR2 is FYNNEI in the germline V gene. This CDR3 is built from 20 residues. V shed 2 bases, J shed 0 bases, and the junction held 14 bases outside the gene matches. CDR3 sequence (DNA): TGTGCCAGCAGTGAAAGGTCCATTTTAGCGGGAGACCTAGCCAAAAACATTCAGTACTTC. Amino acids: CASSERSILAGDLAKNIQYF.

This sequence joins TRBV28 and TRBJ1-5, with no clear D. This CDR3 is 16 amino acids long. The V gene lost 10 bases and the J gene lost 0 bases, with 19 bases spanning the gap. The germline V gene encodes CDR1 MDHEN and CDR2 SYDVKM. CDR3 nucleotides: TGTGCCACCTTGACATCTCGCCCTTATAGCAATCAGCCCCAGCATTTT. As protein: CATLTSRPYSNQPQHF.

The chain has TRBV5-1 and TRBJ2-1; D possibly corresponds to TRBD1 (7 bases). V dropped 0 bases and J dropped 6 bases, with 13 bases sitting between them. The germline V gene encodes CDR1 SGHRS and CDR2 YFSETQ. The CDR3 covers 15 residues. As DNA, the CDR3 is TGCGCCAGCAGCTTGGGGAGGGGGCGTAGCAATGAGCAGTTCTTC. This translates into CASSLGRGRSNEQFF.

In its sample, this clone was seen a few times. CDR3 nucleotide sequence: TGTGCCAGCAGTTACTCGCACAGGAGGGGATCGGACGAGCAGTACTTC. It translates to CASSYSHRRGSDEQYF. The chain combines TRBV6-5 with TRBJ2-7; a weak D match, TRBD2 (6 bases). The CDR3 is 16 residues long. Trimming cost V 0 bases and J 5 bases, with 17 bases left between them. Germline CDR1 is MNHEY and CDR2 is SVGAGI.

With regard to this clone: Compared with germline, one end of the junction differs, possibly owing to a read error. This CDR3 reads CAGSPTGGPVDTQYF. CDR3 nucleotides: TGTGCCGGCAGCCCTACGGGAGGGCCGGTGGATACGCAGTATTTT. The genes are TRBV6-5 and TRBJ2-3; the match to TRBD2 covers 8 bases. The CDR3 totals 15 residues. Germline V lookup: CDR1 MNHEY, CDR2 SVGAGI.

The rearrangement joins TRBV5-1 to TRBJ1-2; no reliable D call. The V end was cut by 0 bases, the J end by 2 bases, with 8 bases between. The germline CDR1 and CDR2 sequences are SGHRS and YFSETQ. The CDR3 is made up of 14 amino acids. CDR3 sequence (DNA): TGCGCCAGCAGCTTGGTGGGAGGGAACTATGGCTACACCTTC. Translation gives CASSLVGGNYGYTF.

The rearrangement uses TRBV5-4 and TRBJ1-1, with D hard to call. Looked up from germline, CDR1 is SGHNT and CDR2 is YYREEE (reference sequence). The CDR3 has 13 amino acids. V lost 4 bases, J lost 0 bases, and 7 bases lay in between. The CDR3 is CASSTSLNTEAFF. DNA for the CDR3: TGTGCCAGCAGCACCAGTTTGAACACTGAAGCTTTCTTT. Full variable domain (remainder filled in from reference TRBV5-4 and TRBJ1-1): ETGVTQSPTHLIKTRGQQVTLRCSSQSGHNTVSWYQQALGQGPQFIFQYYREEENGRGNFPPRFSGLQFPNYSSELNVNALELDDSALYLCASSTSLNTEAFFGQGTRLTVV.

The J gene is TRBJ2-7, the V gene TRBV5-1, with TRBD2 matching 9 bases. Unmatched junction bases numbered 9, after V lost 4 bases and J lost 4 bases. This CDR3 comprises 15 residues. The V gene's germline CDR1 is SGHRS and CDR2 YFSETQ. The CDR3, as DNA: TGCGCCAGCAGCCCGATAGCGGGAGTCCTTTACGAGCAGTACTTC. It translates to CASSPIAGVLYEQYF.

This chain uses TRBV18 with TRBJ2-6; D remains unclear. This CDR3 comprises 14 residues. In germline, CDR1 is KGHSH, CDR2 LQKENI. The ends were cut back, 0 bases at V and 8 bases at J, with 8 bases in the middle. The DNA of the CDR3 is TGTGCCAGCTCACCACCGACACGAACCAACGTCCTGACTTTC. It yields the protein CASSPPTRTNVLTF.

The CDR3 DNA follows: TGTGCCAGCAGGATGAGCGGGAGGAATGAGCAGTTCTTC. This gives the protein CASRMSGRNEQFF. The chain uses TRBV28 and TRBJ2-1; 9 bases align to TRBD2. Germline-derived CDR1 and CDR2 are MDHEN and SYDVKM. V lost 6 bases to trimming and J lost 7 bases; unmatched junction nucleotides: 4. The CDR3 loop spans 13 amino acids.

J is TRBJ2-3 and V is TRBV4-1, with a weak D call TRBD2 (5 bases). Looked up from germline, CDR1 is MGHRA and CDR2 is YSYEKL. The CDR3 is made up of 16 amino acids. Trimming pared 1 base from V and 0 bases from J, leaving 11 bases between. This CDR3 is CASSQVGSASTDTQYF. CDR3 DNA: TGCGCCAGCAGCCAAGTGGGTAGCGCTAGCACAGATACGCAGTATTTT.

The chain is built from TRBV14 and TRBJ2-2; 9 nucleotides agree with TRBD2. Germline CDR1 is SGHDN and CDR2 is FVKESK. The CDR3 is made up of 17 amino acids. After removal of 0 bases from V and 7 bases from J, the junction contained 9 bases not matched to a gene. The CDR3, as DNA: TGTGCCAGCAGCCAAGATAGACTAGCGGAGCGTGGCGGGGAGCTGTTTTTT. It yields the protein CASSQDRLAERGGELFF.

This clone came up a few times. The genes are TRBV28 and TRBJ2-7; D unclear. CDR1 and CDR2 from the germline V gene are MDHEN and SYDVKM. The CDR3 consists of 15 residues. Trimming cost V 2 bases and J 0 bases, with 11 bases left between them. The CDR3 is CASSLPAGNSYEQYF. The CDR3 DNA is TGTGCCAGCAGTTTACCAGCAGGAAACTCCTACGAGCAGTACTTC.

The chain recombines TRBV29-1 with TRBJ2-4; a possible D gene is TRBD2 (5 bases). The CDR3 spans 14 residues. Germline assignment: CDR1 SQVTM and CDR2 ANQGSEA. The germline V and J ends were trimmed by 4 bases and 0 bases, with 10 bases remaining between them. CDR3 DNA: TGCAGCGTTGTCGGGAAGTTAGCCAAAAACATTCAGTACTTC. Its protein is CSVVGKLAKNIQYF.

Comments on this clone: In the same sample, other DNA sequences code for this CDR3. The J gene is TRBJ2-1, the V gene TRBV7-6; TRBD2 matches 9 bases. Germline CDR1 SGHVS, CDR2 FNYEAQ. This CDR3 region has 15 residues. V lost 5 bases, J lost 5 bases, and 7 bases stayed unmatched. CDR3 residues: CASSLLAGGNNEQFF. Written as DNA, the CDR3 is TGTGCCAGCAGCCTCCTGGCGGGAGGGAACAATGAGCAGTTCTTC.

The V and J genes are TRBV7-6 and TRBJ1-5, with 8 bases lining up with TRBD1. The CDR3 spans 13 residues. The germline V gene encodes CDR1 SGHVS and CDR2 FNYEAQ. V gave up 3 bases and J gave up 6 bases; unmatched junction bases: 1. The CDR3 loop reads CASSLTGVQPQHF. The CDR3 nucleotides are TGTGCCAGCAGCTTGACAGGGGTTCAGCCCCAGCATTTT.

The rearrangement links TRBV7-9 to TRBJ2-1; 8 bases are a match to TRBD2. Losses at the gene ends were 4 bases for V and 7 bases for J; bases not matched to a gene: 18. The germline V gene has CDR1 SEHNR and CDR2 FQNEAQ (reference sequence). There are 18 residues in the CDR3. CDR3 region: CASSSPTRGAGVRNEQFF. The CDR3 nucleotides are TGTGCCAGCAGCTCCCCAACCCGCGGAGCGGGAGTCCGAAATGAGCAGTTCTTC.

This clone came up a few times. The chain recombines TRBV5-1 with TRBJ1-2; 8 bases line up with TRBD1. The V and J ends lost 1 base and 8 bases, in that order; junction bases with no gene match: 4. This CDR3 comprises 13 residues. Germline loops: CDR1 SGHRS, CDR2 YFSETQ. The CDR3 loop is CASSLQGAQGYTF. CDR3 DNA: TGCGCCAGCAGCTTGCAGGGGGCCCAGGGCTACACCTTC.

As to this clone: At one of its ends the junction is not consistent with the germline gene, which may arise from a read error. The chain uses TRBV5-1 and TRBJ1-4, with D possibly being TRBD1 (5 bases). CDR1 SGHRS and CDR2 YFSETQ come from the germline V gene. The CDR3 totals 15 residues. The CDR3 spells CAGSLAQGIGEKLFF. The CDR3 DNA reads TGCGCCGGCAGCTTGGCCCAGGGCATAGGTGAAAAACTGTTTTTT.

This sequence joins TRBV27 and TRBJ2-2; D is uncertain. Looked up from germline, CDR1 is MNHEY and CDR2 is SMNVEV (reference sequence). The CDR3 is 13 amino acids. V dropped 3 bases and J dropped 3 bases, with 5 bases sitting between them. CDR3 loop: CASSFRDTGELFF. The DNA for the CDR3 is TGTGCCAGCAGTTTTCGAGACACCGGGGAGCTGTTTTTT.

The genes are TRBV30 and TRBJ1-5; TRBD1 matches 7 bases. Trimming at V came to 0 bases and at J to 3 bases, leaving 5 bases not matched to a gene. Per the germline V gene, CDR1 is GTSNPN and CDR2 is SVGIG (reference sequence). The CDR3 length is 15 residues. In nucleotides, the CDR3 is TGTGCCTGGAGTGTTGGGACAGCCACCAATCAGCCCCAGCATTTT. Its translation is CAWSVGTATNQPQHF.

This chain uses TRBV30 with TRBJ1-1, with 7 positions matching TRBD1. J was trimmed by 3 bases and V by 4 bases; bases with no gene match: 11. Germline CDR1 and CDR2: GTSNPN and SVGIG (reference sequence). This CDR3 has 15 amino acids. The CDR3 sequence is CAWTFMDRTYTEAFF. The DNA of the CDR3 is TGTGCCTGGACCTTTATGGACAGGACATACACTGAAGCTTTCTTT.

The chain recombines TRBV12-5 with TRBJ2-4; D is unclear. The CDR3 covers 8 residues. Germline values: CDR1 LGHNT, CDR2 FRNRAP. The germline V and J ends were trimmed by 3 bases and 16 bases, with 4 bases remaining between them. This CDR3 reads CASGFTYF. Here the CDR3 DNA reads TGTGCTAGTGGTTTCACTTACTTC.

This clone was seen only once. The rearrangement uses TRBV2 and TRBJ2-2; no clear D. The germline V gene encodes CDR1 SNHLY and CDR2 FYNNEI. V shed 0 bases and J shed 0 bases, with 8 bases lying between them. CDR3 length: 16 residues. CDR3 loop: CASSEARTANTGELFF. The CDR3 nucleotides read TGTGCCAGCAGTGAAGCCAGAACCGCGAACACCGGGGAGCTGTTTTTT.

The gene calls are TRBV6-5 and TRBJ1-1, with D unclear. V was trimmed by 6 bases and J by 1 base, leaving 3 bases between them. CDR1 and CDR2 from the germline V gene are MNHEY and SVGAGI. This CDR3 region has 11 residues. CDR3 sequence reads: CASSWNTEAFF. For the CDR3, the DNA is TGTGCCAGCAGCTGGAACACTGAAGCTTTCTTT.

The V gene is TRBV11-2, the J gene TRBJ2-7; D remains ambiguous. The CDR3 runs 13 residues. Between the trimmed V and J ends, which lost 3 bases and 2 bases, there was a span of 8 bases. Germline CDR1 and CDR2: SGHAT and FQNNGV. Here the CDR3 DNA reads TGTGCCAGCAGCTTTGGTCCTACCTACGAGCAGTACTTC. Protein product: CASSFGPTYEQYF. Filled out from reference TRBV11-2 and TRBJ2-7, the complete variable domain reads EAGVAQSPRYKIIEKRQSVAFWCNPISGHATLYWYQQILGQGPKLLIQFQNNGVVDDSQLPKDRFSAERLKGVDSTLKIQPAKLEDSAVYLCASSFGPTYEQYFGPGTRLTVT.